The clone carrying this T cell receptor (beta chain) was found many times. CDR1 is SEHNR and CDR2 is FQNEAQ in the germline V gene (reference sequence). V gave up 10 bases and J gave up 2 bases, with 20 bases separating them. The CDR3 covers 15 residues. TCRdb used MiXCR to reprocess the 5' RACE reads, holding one entry per CDR3 protein. Seen here are 60,000 or so distinct CDR3 sequences, around 10% observed once, and the top ten hold approximately 18%. This entry comes from a study of early T cells in non-severe SARS-CoV-2 infection. This chain links TRBV7-9 with TRBJ1-1, with D unclear. The sample comprised whole blood. This sequence originates from an adult who was a healthcare worker with PCR-confirmed SARS-CoV-2 infection or an uninfected control (not recorded which). The CDR3 DNA sequence: TGTGCCACCAAAGAGGCCTCCTTTTTCAACACTGAAGCTTTCTTT. Protein sequence: CATKEASFFNTEAFF.